This T cell receptor beta chain was found in a study of T cells in Graves' hyperthyroidism and ophthalmopathy. Findings and limits, study-wide: A median around 6.4 months before onset, the model predicted ophthalmopathy. Blood held most thyroid clonotypes expanded above 0.001 frequency.

This clonotype has a count of ten or more. What it binds is unknown. V was clipped by 6 bases and J by 1 base; unmatched bases: 4. CDR1 DFQATT and CDR2 SNEGSKA come from the germline V gene (reference sequence). This CDR3 comprises 14 residues. Patients showing uncontrolled infection, other autoimmune disease, pregnancy or lactation were ineligible. From RNA transcripts, TCR beta CDR3 regions were amplified. The primer set for the first-round RT-PCR of the TCR CDR3 was HTBI. TCRdb used MiXCR to reprocess the multiplex PCR reads, holding one entry per CDR3 protein. The profile covers about 300,000 distinct CDR3 sequences, with around 19% appearing a single time and approximately 37% taken by the ten largest.

The sample consisted of blood. This sequence was found in a man aged 50-59 years with Graves' ophthalmopathy. V usage is TRBV20-1 and J usage is TRBJ1-5; TRBD1 matches 9 bases. Here the CDR3 reads CSATGGRSNQPQHF. CDR3 DNA sequence: TGCAGTGCAACAGGGGGCCGGAGCAATCAGCCCCAGCATTTT.